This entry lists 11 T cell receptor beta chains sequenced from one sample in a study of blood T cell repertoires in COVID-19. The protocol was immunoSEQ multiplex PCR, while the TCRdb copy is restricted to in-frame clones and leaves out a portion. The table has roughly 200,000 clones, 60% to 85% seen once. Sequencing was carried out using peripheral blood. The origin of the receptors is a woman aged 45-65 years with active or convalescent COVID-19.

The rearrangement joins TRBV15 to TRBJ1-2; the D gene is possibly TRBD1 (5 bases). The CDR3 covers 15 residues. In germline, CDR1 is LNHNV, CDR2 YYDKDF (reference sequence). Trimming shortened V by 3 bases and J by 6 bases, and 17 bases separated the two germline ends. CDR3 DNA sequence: TGTGCCACCAGCAGCCCCGCGCCAGGGAGGAATGGCTACACCTTC. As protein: CATSSPAPGRNGYTF.

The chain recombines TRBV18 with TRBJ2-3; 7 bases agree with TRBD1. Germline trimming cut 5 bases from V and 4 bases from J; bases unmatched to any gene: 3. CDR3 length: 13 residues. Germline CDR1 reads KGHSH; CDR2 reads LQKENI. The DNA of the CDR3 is TGTGCCAGCTCAAGGCAGGGGGCAGATACGCAGTATTTT. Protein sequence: CASSRQGADTQYF. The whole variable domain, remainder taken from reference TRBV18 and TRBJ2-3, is NAGVMQNPRHLVRRRGQEARLRCSPMKGHSHVYWYRQLPEEGLKFMVYLQKENIIDESGMPKERFSAEFPKEGPSILRIQQVVRGDSAAYFCASSRQGADTQYFGPGTRLTVL.

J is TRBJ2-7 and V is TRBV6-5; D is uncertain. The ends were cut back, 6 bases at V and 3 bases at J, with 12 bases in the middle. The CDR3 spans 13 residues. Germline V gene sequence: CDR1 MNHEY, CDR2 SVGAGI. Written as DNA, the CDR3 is TGTGCCAGCAGGAAACAGTGGAACTACGAGCAGTACTTC. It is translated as CASRKQWNYEQYF.

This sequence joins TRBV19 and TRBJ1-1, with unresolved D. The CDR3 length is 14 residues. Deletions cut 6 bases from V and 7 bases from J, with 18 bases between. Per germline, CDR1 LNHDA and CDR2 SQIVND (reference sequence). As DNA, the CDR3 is TGTGCCAGTAGATTTCAGCACAGCTCAGGTGAAGCTTTCTTT. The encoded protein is CASRFQHSSGEAFF.

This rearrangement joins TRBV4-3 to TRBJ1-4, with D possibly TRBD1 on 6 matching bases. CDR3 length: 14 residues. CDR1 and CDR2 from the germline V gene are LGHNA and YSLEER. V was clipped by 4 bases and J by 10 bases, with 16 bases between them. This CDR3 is CASSPPGGQGKLFF. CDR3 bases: TGCGCCAGCAGCCCACCGGGGGGGCAAGGAAAACTGTTTTTT.

Written as DNA, the CDR3 is TGCGCCAGCAGCCAAGATGTCCTAGCGGGAGCGGTACGGACGCAGTATTTT. It translates to CASSQDVLAGAVRTQYF. V usage is TRBV4-1 and J usage is TRBJ2-3, with 10 bases fitting TRBD2. Trimming removed 0 bases from V and 9 bases from J; junction bases left unmatched: 12. Germline V lookup: CDR1 MGHRA, CDR2 YSYEKL. The CDR3 is 17 amino acids.

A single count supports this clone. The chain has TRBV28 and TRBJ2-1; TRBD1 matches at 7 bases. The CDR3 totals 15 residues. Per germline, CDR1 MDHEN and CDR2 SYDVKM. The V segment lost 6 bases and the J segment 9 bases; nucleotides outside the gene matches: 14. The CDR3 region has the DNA TGTGCCAGCAGGCCCCAGGGGGTGGGAATTGGTGAGCAGTTCTTC. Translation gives CASRPQGVGIGEQFF.

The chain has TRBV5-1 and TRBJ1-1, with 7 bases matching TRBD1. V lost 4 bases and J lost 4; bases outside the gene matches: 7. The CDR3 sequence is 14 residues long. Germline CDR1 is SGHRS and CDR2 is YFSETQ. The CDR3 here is CASSETGDPTEAFF. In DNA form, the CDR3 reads TGCGCCAGCAGCGAAACAGGGGACCCCACTGAAGCTTTCTTT.

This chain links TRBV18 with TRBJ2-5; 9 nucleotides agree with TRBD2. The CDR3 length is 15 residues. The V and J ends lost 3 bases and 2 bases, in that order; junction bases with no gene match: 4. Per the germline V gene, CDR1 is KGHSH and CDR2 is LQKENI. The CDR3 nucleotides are TGTGCCAGCTCACCCGCGGGGGGGCTACAAGAGACCCAGTACTTC. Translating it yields CASSPAGGLQETQYF.

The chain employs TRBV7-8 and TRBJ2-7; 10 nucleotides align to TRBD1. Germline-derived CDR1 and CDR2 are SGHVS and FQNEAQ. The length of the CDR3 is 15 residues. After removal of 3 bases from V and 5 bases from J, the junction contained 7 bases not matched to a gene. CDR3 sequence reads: CASSLGGTGADEQYF. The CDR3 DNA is TGTGCCAGCAGCTTGGGTGGGACAGGGGCGGACGAGCAGTACTTC.

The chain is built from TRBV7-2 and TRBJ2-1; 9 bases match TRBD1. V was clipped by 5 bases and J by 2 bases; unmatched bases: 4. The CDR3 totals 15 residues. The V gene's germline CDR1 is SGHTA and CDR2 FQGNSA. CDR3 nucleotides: TGTGCCAGCAGCAAGGACAGGGGAGCCTACAATGAGCAGTTCTTC. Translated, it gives CASSKDRGAYNEQFF.